This TCR beta chain originates from a study of T-cell memory formation after mild COVID-19. This CDR3 has 17 amino acids. Per the germline V gene, CDR1 is LGHDT and CDR2 is YNNKEL (reference sequence). Trimming removed 2 bases at V and 1 base at J, with 14 bases between. The sample holds many counts of this clonotype. TCRalpha and TCRbeta libraries used 5'RACE with constant-segment primers and UMIs. TCRdb re-called the 5' RACE reads through MiXCR, storing one row per CDR3 protein. The sample carries approximately 400,000 distinct CDR3 sequences, 15% to 20% recorded once. Sequenced: PBMCs or a T cell subset sorted from them (not recorded which). The source is a man aged 18-30 years who had mild COVID-19 (a few samples of this study predate the infection). Cell type and time point are not known. This chain uses TRBV3-1 with TRBJ2-2, with D perhaps TRBD2 (6 bases). The CDR3 DNA reads TGTGCCAGCAGCCAATACCCCCCCGGGGGGAACACCGGGGAGCTGTTTTTT. This codes for CASSQYPPGGNTGELFF.